This T cell receptor (beta chain) originates from a study of Graves' ophthalmopathy and Graves' hyperthyroidism. Study information: Where ophthalmopathy was absent within 18 months of follow-up, hyperthyroidism was stable.

This clonotype was counted many times. Its matching antigen is unknown. Scientists amplified the TCR beta CDR3 regions from RNA transcripts. RT-PCR was first run with HTBI primers, then multiplex PCR in a second round. A single record per CDR3 protein comes from TCRdb applying MiXCR to the multiplex PCR reads. The table has a few hundred thousand distinct CDR3 sequences, about two fifths seen once. There are 13 residues in the CDR3. Deletions cut 6 bases from V and 1 base from J, with 7 bases between. Looked up from germline, CDR1 is SEHNR and CDR2 is FQNEAQ (reference sequence). Study results and caveats: Blood also held most thyroid clonotypes expanded above 0.001 frequency. The study's model predicted ophthalmopathy progression at roughly 69% sensitivity and 72% to 75% specificity.

The sequenced material came from peripheral blood or thyroid tissue (not recorded which). This chain links TRBV7-9 with TRBJ1-3; D call uncertain. The TCR comes from an adult man with Graves' hyperthyroidism. The CDR3 protein is CASSGISGNTIYF. The CDR3 region has the DNA TGTGCCAGCAGTGGGATTTCTGGAAACACCATATATTTT.